The sequence of this TCR beta chain was determined in a study of cytomegalovirus exposure and HLA in healthy donors. Study-level background: For the approximately 360 genotyped donors, approximately 83% fell within the Caucasian-associated ancestry cluster. General observations from the study: Researchers left out some V segments, among them TRBV6-2 and TRBV6-3, as indistinguishable. It was reportedly the case that the classifier diagnosed cytomegalovirus status with high specificity and sensitivity. Earlier results showed most TCR beta V segments being productive about 87% or about 30% of the time.

On this clone: Antigen: not known.

Primers: 60 Vbeta forward and 13 Jbeta reverse. Generated by immunoSEQ multiplex PCR, the TCRdb table keeps only in-frame clones and is missing some. Seen here are roughly 130,000 clones, around 78% observed once, and the top ten hold approximately 1.8%. This CDR3 has 14 residues. From germline, CDR1 is LNHDA and CDR2 SQIVND (reference sequence). V trimming: 1 base; J trimming: 6 bases; junction bases outside the gene matches: 2. The receptor was derived from a woman aged 40 to 50 in good health and CMV-seronegative. The chain couples TRBV19 to TRBJ2-1, with TRBD2 matching over 8 bases. The sequencing input was PBMCs. In DNA, the CDR3 is TGTGCCAGTAGTATAGGTAGCGGGACCAATGAGCAGTTCTTC. Protein product: CASSIGSGTNEQFF.